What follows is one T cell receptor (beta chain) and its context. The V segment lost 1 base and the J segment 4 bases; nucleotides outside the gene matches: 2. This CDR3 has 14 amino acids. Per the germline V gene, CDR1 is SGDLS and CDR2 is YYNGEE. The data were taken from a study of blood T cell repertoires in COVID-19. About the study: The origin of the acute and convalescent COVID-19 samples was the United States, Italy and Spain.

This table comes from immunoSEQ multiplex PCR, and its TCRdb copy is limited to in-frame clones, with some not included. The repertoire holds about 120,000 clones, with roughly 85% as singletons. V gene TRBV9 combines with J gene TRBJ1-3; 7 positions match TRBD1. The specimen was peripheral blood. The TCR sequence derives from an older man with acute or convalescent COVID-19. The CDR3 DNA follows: TGTGCCAGCAGCGTACGGGACAGAGGAAACACCATATATTTT. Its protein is CASSVRDRGNTIYF.